This record covers a single TCR beta chain. These data belong to a study of shared clonotypes between healthy human individuals. From CD4+ cells came CD45RA+ naive and CD45RA-negative memory subsets. Generated by immunoSEQ multiplex PCR, the TCRdb table keeps only in-frame clones and is missing some. The table lists over a million clones, around 97% of them singletons. Material for sequencing was naive CD4+ T cells sorted from blood. This sample's subset: CD45RA+ positively selected. The sequence was obtained from a man aged 25-40 years in good health.

Here the CDR3 DNA reads TGTGCCAGCAGCCCGTTAAGAGGTCGCATTCATTTTTTGGAAGCTTTCTTT. This encodes CASSPLRGRIHFLEAFF. V gene TRBV11-2 combines with J gene TRBJ1-1; D ambiguous. The CDR3 contains 17 residues. Germline CDR1 reads SGHAT; CDR2 reads FQNNGV. Deletions cut 5 bases from V and 8 bases from J, with 27 bases between.